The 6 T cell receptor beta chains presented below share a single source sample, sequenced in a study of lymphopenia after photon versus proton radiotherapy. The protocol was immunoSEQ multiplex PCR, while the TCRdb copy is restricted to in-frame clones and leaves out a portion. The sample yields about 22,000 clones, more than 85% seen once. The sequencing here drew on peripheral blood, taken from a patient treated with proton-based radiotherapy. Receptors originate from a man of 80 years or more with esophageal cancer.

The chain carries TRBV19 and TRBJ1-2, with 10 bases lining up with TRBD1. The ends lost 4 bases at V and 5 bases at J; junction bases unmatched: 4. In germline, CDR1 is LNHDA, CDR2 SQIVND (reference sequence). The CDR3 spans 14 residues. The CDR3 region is CASSTRQGAYGYTF. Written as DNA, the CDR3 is TGTGCCAGTAGTACTCGACAGGGGGCTTATGGCTACACCTTC. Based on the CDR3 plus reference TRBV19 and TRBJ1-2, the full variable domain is DGGITQSPKYLFRKEGQNVTLSCEQNLNHDAMYWYRQDPGQGLRLIYYSQIVNDFQKGDIAEGYSVSREKKESFPLTVTSAQKNPTAFYLCASSTRQGAYGYTFGSGTRLTVV.

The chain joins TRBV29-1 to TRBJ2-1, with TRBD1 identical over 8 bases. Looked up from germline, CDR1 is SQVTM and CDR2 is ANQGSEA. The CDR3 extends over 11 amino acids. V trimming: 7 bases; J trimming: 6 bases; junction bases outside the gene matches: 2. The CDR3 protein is CSAGQGNEQFF. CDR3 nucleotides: TGCAGCGCCGGACAGGGCAATGAGCAGTTCTTC.

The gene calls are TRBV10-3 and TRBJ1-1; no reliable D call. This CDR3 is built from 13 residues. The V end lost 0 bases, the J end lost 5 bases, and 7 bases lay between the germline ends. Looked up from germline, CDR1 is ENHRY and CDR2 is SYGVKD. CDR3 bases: TGTGCCATCAGTGAGTCGTTGGGGACTGAAGCTTTCTTT. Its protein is CAISESLGTEAFF.

The CDR3 reads CASSFRPGQGLEQYF. Here the CDR3 DNA reads TGTGCCAGCAGCTTTCGTCCGGGACAGGGGTTGGAGCAGTACTTC. The V gene is TRBV7-6, the J gene TRBJ2-7, with 10 bases fitting TRBD1. V was pared by 3 bases and J by 7 bases, with 9 bases of the junction left unmatched. From germline, CDR1 is SGHVS and CDR2 FNYEAQ. CDR3 size: 15 residues.

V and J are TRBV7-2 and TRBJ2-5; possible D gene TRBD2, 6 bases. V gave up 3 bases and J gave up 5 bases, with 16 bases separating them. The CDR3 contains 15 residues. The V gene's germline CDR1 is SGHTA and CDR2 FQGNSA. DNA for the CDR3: TGTGCCAGCAGCTTCGGAGGACTAAGGACGGAGACCCAGTACTTC. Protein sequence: CASSFGGLRTETQYF.

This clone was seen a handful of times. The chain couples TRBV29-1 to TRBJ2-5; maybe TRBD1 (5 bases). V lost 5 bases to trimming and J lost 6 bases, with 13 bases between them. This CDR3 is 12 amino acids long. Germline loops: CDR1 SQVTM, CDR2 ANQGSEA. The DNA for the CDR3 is TGCAGCGTTTCAGGGTGGGAAAAGACCCAGTACTTC. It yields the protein CSVSGWEKTQYF. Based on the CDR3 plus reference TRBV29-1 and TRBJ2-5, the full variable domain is SAVISQKPSRDICQRGTSLTIQCQVDSQVTMMFWYRQQPGQSLTLIATANQGSEATYESGFVIDKFPISRPNLTFSTLTVSNMSPEDSSIYLCSVSGWEKTQYFGPGTRLLVL.